The entry below describes one T cell receptor (beta chain). The TCRbeta library incorporated unique molecular identifiers. From the PCR reads, TCRdb called clonotypes with MiXCR, one entry per CDR3 protein. Found here are about 610,000 distinct CDR3 sequences, about 10% of them singletons; the top ten hold about 4%. The data are from a study of T-cell reconstitution after alpha-beta-depleted transplantation in children. The germline V gene encodes CDR1 SGHRS and CDR2 YFSETQ. This CDR3 spans 15 amino acids. The V segment lost 4 bases and the J segment 5 bases; nucleotides outside the gene matches: 8. The receptor's source is a human donor who donated a stem cell graft to a child with acute myeloid leukemia. The chain carries TRBV5-1 and TRBJ2-2; 7 bases fit TRBD1. Specimen: PBMCs from the stem cell graft donor, collected from the stem cell graft. CDR3 region: CASSNSTGRTGELFF. In DNA form, the CDR3 reads TGCGCCAGCAGCAACTCGACAGGGCGAACCGGGGAGCTGTTTTTT.